A selection of T cell receptor beta chains follows, all from one sample in a study of shared T cell receptors in the human thymus. Measured with immunoSEQ multiplex PCR; TCRdb has only the in-frame clones, and not every one. The sample yields hundreds of thousands of clones, roughly 90% seen once. This sample was also put to use in a study of human thymus T cells.

The sample consisted of thymocytes. The receptor source for this set is a boy in the first two years of life with a congenital heart defect. Each CDR3 is given with its conserved first and last residue. The D gene is left open where the match is weak. Size is omitted from some rows. Given values are once, few, many or a class for expanded clones.

clone size,D gene,J gene,V gene,CDR3 DNA,CDR3 protein
-,TRBD1,TRBJ1-2,TRBV7-9,TGTGCCAGCAGCCCACACGGGACAGGTTATTCTAACTATGGCTACACCTTC,CASSPHGTGYSNYGYTF
few,TRBD1,TRBJ1-2,TRBV27,TGTGCCAGCACAAACAGGGGCTACTATGGCTACACCTTC,CASTNRGYYGYTF
-,-,TRBJ2-1,TRBV28,TGTGCCAGCAGTTCTCTCCGGGCTAGCAATTACAATGAGCAGTTCTTC,CASSSLRASNYNEQFF
-,-,TRBJ1-4,TRBV29-1,TGCAGCGGGACTTTCCGGGTACAGGGTGGTTTTGGAAAACTGTTTTTT,CSGTFRVQGGFGKLFF
-,TRBD2,TRBJ2-1,TRBV13,TGTGCCAGCAGCCCGATCAGCGGGAGGGTCTACAATGAGCAGTTCTTC,CASSPISGRVYNEQFF
-,-,TRBJ1-5,TRBV7-8,TGTGCCAGCAGCTTAGGCCCTAAACAGGGACAGCCCCAGCATTTT,CASSLGPKQGQPQHF
-,-,TRBJ1-2,TRBV29-1,TGCAGCGTTGAGGGGGGACCCTATGGCTACACCTTC,CSVEGGPYGYTF
-,TRBD1,TRBJ2-3,TRBV25-1,TGTGCCAGCTCCTTTCCGGGACAGGCTAACACAGATACGCAGTATTTT,CASSFPGQANTDTQYF
-,TRBD1,TRBJ1-1,TRBV28,TGTGCCAGCAGTTTATGGACAGGGGCTAACACTGAAGCTTTCTTT,CASSLWTGANTEAFF
-,TRBD1,TRBJ1-2,TRBV11-2,TGTGCCAGCAGCTCCACCGACAGGGGAGGCTATGGCTACACCTTC,CASSSTDRGGYGYTF
few,-,TRBJ1-2,TRBV2,TGTGCCAGCAGTGAGGAGGGGGGGGACACCATAATTTCGACTGGCTACACCTTC,CASSEEGGDTIISTGYTF
-,-,TRBJ2-1,TRBV4-1,TGCGCCAGCAGCTCAAAACGGGCGGGTAGGCCGAGTGAGCAGTTCTTC,CASSSKRAGRPSEQFF
-,TRBD1,TRBJ1-5,TRBV19,TGTGCCAGTAGGCACGGGACAGGGGGGCTTCGGGGCAATCAGCCCCAGCATTTT,CASRHGTGGLRGNQPQHF
-,-,TRBJ1-1,TRBV27,TGTGCCAGCAGTCTCCCGGGGGGAAAGGGTAACACTGAAGCTTTCTTT,CASSLPGGKGNTEAFF
-,-,TRBJ2-1,TRBV23-1,TGCGCCAGCCCCCTCTGCGATGAGCAGTTCTTC,CASPLCDEQFF
-,TRBD2,TRBJ2-1,TRBV9,TGTGCCAGCAGCGGTACTAGCGGGAGGGCTGGGGGGCAGAATGAGCAGTTCTTC,CASSGTSGRAGGQNEQFF
-,TRBD1,TRBJ1-2,TRBV5-6,TGTGCCAGCAGCTTCCGGAGGGACAGGGTGTCCTATGGCTACACCTTC,CASSFRRDRVSYGYTF
-,-,TRBJ2-3,TRBV14,TGTGCCAGCAGCCAATTACGAGCGAGAGACACAGATACGCAGTATTTT,CASSQLRARDTDTQYF
-,TRBD2,TRBJ2-1,TRBV4-3,TGCGCCAGCAGCCAAGATGTAACTAGCGGGAGTAATGAGCAGTTCTTC,CASSQDVTSGSNEQFF
once,-,TRBJ2-5,TRBV7-9,TGTGCCAGCAACCATCCGTTCTATTCCCAAGAGACCCAGTACTTC,CASNHPFYSQETQYF
-,-,TRBJ2-5,TRBV29-1,TGCAGCGTCCCCCTGGGGCAGTGGCAAGAGACCCAGTACTTC,CSVPLGQWQETQYF
-,-,TRBJ1-2,TRBV15,TGTGCCACCAGCAGAGATCAGGGCGACTATGGCTACACCTTC,CATSRDQGDYGYTF
-,-,TRBJ1-2,TRBV7-9,TGTGCCAGCAGCACGGGACTCAACTATGGCTACACCTTC,CASSTGLNYGYTF
-,-,TRBJ1-1,TRBV7-9,TGTGCCAGCAGCCGACGGGATGGTGGCACTGAAGCTTTCTTT,CASSRRDGGTEAFF
-,-,TRBJ1-1,TRBV11-3,TGTGCCAGCAGCCTCTACCAGGTTAGCGTGGGCACTGAAGCTTTCTTT,CASSLYQVSVGTEAFF
-,-,TRBJ2-3,TRBV6-4,TGTGCCAGCAGTGAATGGCCCTCGTCCCGCACAGATACGCAGTATTTT,CASSEWPSSRTDTQYF
-,-,TRBJ2-7,TRBV7-6,TGTGCCAGCAGCGCTCCGGGAGAGCAGTACTTC,CASSAPGEQYF
-,TRBD2,TRBJ2-3,TRBV10-2,TGCGCCAGCACCCGGACTAGCGGGGCCTTTTCGGATACGCAGTATTTT,CASTRTSGAFSDTQYF
-,-,TRBJ2-1,TRBV13,TGTGCCAGCAGCTTATTTGGTGGCGAGGCTCCTCTCGGTGAGCAGTTCTTC,CASSLFGGEAPLGEQFF
-,TRBD2,TRBJ2-5,TRBV7-9,TGTGCCAGCAGCTTAGCGAACCTAGCGGGAGGGATCGAGACCCAGTACTTC,CASSLANLAGGIETQYF
few,TRBD2,TRBJ2-7,TRBV19,TGTGCCAGTAGTATAGACCTAGCGGGAGCGTACGAGCAGTACTTC,CASSIDLAGAYEQYF
-,-,TRBJ1-3,TRBV28,TGTGCCAGCAGTTTAAGGGGGACCTCTGGAAACACCATATATTTT,CASSLRGTSGNTIYF
-,TRBD2,TRBJ2-7,TRBV28,TGTGCCAGCAGTTTATTCCGACTAGCGGGAGAGGTGAGGGGCTACGAGCAGTACTTC,CASSLFRLAGEVRGYEQYF
-,TRBD1,TRBJ1-2,TRBV28,TGTGCCAGCAGCCGTCGCCGGGACAGGGATGGCTACACCTTC,CASSRRRDRDGYTF
-,TRBD2,TRBJ2-1,TRBV5-4,TGTGCCAGCAGCGCCGGACTAGCGGGGGAGCAGTTCTTC,CASSAGLAGEQFF
-,TRBD2,TRBJ2-1,TRBV27,TGTGCCAGCAGTTTACCCGGGACTAGCGGGAGTTCCTACAATGAGCAGTTCTTC,CASSLPGTSGSSYNEQFF
-,-,TRBJ1-1,TRBV29-1,TGCAGCGCCCGGCCGGGGTCGGAGGTCACTGAAGCTTTCTTT,CSARPGSEVTEAFF
-,-,TRBJ2-7,TRBV9,TGTGCCAGCAGCGCGCAGGGAATACCTTACGAGCAGCAGTACTTC,CASSAQGIPYEQQYF
-,TRBD2,TRBJ2-1,TRBV6-4,TGTGCCAGCAGTGACCAGCCCTCCCTAGCGGGAGGATCCGATGAGCAGTTCTTC,CASSDQPSLAGGSDEQFF
-,TRBD1,TRBJ2-7,TRBV5-5,TGTGCCAGCAGCTTTGGGGACAGATCCTACGAGCAGTACTTC,CASSFGDRSYEQYF
-,TRBD1,TRBJ2-6,TRBV18,TGTGCCAGCTCACCCCCGGGACAGGGGACACTAAGCTCTGGGGCCAACGTCCTGACTTTC,CASSPPGQGTLSSGANVLTF
-,-,TRBJ2-1,TRBV15,TGTGCCACCAGCAGAGATCACGGGAGAGATAGCTACAATGAGCAGTTCTTC,CATSRDHGRDSYNEQFF
-,TRBD2,TRBJ2-7,TRBV4-3,TGCGCCAGCAGCCAAGATAGCTCTAGCGGGAGCTACAGCTCCTACGAGCAGTACTTC,CASSQDSSSGSYSSYEQYF
-,TRBD2,TRBJ2-3,TRBV4-3,TGCGCCAGCAGCCAAGATCCCATGGTAGCGGGAGGGTCAGATACGCAGTATTTT,CASSQDPMVAGGSDTQYF
-,TRBD2,TRBJ2-3,TRBV27,TGTGCCAGCAGCGGGAGGCGCACAGATACGCAGTATTTT,CASSGRRTDTQYF
-,TRBD2,TRBJ2-4,TRBV4-1,TGCGCCAGCAGCCAGGCCGTAACTAGCGGGACCAAAAACATTCAGTACTTC,CASSQAVTSGTKNIQYF
few,-,TRBJ2-7,TRBV28,TGTGCCAGCAGTTTAGTACGGGGTATGGCGGGCCCCCGACCCACCTCCTACGAGCAGTACTTC,CASSLVRGMAGPRPTSYEQYF
-,-,TRBJ2-2,TRBV4-3,TGCGCCAGCAGCCATGGCCGCAGGGCCGCGAACACCGGGGAGCTGTTTTTT,CASSHGRRAANTGELFF
-,-,TRBJ2-5,TRBV28,TGTGCCAGCAGCCGCCCCGGAGAGACCCAGTACTTC,CASSRPGETQYF
-,-,TRBJ1-2,TRBV19,TGTGCCAGTAGTTACAGGGCGCGAGGCGGCTACACCTTC,CASSYRARGGYTF
once,-,TRBJ2-2,TRBV18,TGTGCCAGCTCACAATATCCACTAGCATCCACCGGGGAGCTGTTTTTT,CASSQYPLASTGELFF
-,TRBD2,TRBJ2-5,TRBV7-3,TGTGCCAGCAGCTTCGGCGGGAGGGCCGGAGAGACCCAGTACTTC,CASSFGGRAGETQYF